The clone carrying this T cell receptor beta chain was counted at least ten times. Library preparation (for TCRbeta) was performed with unique molecular identifiers. Each CDR3 protein gets one entry after TCRdb re-called the PCR reads with MiXCR. The sample carries approximately 350,000 distinct CDR3 sequences, 10% recorded once. Germline assignment: CDR1 MDHEN and CDR2 SYDVKM. Between the trimmed V and J ends, which lost 4 bases and 0 bases, there was a span of 20 bases. CDR3 length equals 18 residues. This sample is drawn from a study of T-cell reconstitution after alpha-beta-depleted transplantation in children.

This sequence originates from a human donor who donated a stem cell graft to a child with acute lymphoblastic leukemia. The sample was PBMCs from the stem cell graft donor, taken from the stem cell graft. The chain combines TRBV28 with TRBJ2-3; D possibly corresponds to TRBD2 (6 bases). The CDR3: CASSSLMGEAQSTDTQYF. CDR3 in DNA: TGTGCCAGCAGTTCGCTTATGGGGGAGGCCCAGAGCACAGATACGCAGTATTTT.